This note documents a single TCR beta chain sequence. It lacks a known antigen. No base quality information exists; no much larger clone differs at one position. Library method: the immunoSEQ multiplex PCR assay. TCRdb limited this immuneACCESS table to in-frame rearrangements with V and J called. A share of clones is missing; checked studies link under half to unresolved V genes, and the rest is unexplained. Present in this sample are roughly 110,000 clones, about nine tenths of which were seen just once. The ten largest account for over 0.65% of the sample. The entry originates in a study of T cell changes during pregnancy in multiple sclerosis (dated by TCRdb to about 2019). For context, the study as a whole: The study looked at changes in the T cell repertoire across pregnancy in women with multiple sclerosis.

Sequences MNHNS (CDR1) and SASEGT (CDR2) are obtained from the germline V gene. The V and J ends are trimmed by 1 base and 7 bases, leaving 8 bases between them. The CDR3 goes from the cysteine to the phenylalanine over 13 residues. The kept DNA is CDR3 alone, 39 bases in frame from the first base. The V and J genes are TRBV6-1 and TRBJ1-5; a weak D assignment points to TRBD1 (6 bases agree). Sequences were derived from peripheral blood, sampled in the third trimester of pregnancy. The source of this sequence is a female donor in good health, enrolled as a control in a pregnancy study. The nucleotides read TGTGCCAGCAGTGAAGTACAGGGACAGCCCCAGCATTTT. The resulting protein is CASSEVQGQPQHF.